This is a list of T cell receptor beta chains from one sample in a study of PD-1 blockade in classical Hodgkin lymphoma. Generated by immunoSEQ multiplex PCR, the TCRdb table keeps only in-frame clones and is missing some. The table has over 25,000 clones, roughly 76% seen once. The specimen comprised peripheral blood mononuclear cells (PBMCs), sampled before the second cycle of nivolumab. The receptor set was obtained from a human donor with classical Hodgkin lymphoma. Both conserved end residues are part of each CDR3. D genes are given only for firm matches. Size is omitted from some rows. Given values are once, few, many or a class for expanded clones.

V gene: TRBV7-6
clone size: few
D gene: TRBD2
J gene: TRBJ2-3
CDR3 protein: CASSVLAGGDTQYF
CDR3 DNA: TGTGCCAGCAGCGTACTAGCGGGAGGGGATACGCAGTATTTT

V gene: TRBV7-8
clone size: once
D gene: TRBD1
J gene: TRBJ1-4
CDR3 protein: CASRGTGAIGKLFF
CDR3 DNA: TGTGCCAGCAGAGGGACAGGGGCGATCGGAAAACTGTTTTTT

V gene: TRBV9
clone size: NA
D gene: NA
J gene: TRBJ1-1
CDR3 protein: CASSVSPQGYTEAFF
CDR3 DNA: TGTGCCAGCAGCGTAAGCCCACAGGGCTACACTGAAGCTTTCTTT

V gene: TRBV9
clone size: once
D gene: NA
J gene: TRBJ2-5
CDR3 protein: CASSVGGRGEETQYF
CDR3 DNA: TGTGCCAGCAGCGTAGGGGGGCGAGGAGAGGAGACCCAGTACTTC

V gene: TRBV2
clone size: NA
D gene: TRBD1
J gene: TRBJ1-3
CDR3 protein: CASRLQGASGNTIYF
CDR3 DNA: TGTGCCAGCAGGCTCCAGGGGGCCTCTGGAAACACCATATATTTT

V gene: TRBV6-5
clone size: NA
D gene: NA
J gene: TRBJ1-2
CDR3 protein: CASSYSETNYGYTF
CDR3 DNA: TGTGCCAGCAGTTACTCTGAGACTAACTATGGCTACACCTTC

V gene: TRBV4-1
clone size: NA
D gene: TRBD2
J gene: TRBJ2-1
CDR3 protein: CASSQDYSFGLAGTYNEQFF
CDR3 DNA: TGCGCCAGCAGCCAAGACTACAGCTTTGGACTAGCGGGGACATACAATGAGCAGTTCTTC

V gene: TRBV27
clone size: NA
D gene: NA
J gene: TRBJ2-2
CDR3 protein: CASRSESGRTGELFF
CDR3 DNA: TGTGCCAGCAGATCCGAATCGGGTCGGACCGGGGAGCTGTTTTTT

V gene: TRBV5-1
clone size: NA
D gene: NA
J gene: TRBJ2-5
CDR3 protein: CASSLFTAQETQYF
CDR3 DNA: TGCGCCAGCAGCTTGTTCACAGCCCAAGAGACCCAGTACTTC

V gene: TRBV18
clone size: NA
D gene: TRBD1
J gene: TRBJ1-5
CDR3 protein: CASSPRTGRNQPQHF
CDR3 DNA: TGTGCCAGCTCGCCCCGGACAGGACGTAATCAGCCCCAGCATTTT

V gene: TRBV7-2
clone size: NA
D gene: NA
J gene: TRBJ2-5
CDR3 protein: CASSLGQETQYF
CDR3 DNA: TGTGCCAGCAGCTTAGGGCAAGAGACCCAGTACTTC

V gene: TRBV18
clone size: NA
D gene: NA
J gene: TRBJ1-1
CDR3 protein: CASSTIQGDWAEAFF
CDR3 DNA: TGTGCCAGCTCAACCATACAGGGAGATTGGGCTGAAGCTTTCTTT

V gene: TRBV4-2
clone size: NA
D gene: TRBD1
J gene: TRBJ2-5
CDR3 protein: CASSQDGRTGVGETQYF
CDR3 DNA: TGTGCCAGCAGCCAAGATGGTCGGACAGGGGTCGGGGAGACCCAGTACTTC

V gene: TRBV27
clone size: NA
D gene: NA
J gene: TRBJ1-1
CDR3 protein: CASSFGYHRTEAFF
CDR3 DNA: TGTGCCAGCAGTTTTGGGTATCACCGCACTGAAGCTTTCTTT

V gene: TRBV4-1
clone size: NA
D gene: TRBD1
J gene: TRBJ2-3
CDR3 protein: CASTRGLTSTDTQYF
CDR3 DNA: TGCGCCAGCACGAGGGGGCTCACTAGCACAGATACGCAGTATTTT

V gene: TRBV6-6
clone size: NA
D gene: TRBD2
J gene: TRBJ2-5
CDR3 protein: CASILSGGVETQYF
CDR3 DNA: TGTGCCAGCATCCTAAGCGGGGGGGTTGAGACCCAGTACTTC

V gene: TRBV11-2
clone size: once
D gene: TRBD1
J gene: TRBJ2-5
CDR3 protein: CASSQDRGQETQYF
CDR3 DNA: TGTGCCAGCAGCCAGGACAGGGGGCAAGAGACCCAGTACTTC

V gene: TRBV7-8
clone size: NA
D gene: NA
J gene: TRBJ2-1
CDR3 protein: CASSPKQQTSSYNEQFF
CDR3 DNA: TGTGCCAGCAGCCCGAAACAGCAAACCAGCTCCTACAATGAGCAGTTCTTC

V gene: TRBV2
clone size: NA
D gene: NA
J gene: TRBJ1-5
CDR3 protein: CASSGDRISNQPQHF
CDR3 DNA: TGTGCCAGCAGCGGAGACAGGATTAGCAATCAGCCCCAGCATTTT

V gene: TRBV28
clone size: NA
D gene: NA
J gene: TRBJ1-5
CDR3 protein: CASSFRVADQPQHF
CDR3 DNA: TGTGCCAGCAGTTTCAGGGTTGCGGATCAGCCCCAGCATTTT

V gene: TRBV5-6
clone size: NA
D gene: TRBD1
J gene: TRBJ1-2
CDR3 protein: CASSHRRDRVGYGYTF
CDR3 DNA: TGTGCCAGCAGCCACAGGAGGGACAGGGTAGGCTATGGCTACACCTTC

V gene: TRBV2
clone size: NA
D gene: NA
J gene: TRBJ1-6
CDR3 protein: CASMKYRGLSLHF
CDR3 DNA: TGTGCCAGCATGAAGTACAGAGGTCTATCCCTCCACTTT

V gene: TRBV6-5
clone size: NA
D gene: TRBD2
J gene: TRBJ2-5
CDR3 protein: CASRGREETQYF
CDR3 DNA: TGTGCCAGCAGAGGGCGGGAGGAGACCCAGTACTTC

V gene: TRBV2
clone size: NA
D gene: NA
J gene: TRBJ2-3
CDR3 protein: CASSGTSSTDTQYF
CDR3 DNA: TGTGCCAGCAGTGGGACCTCTAGCACAGATACGCAGTATTTT

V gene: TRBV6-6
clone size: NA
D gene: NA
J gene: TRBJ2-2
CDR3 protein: CASSYGYTGELFF
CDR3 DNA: TGTGCCAGCAGTTACGGGTACACCGGGGAGCTGTTTTTT

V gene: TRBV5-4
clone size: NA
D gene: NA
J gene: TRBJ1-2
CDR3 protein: CASSLNTGSYDGYTF
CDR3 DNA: TGTGCCAGCAGCCTTAATACAGGGTCGTACGATGGCTACACCTTC

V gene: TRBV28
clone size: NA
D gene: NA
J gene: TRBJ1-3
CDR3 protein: CACRSGNTIYF
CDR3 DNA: TGTGCTTGCCGCTCTGGAAACACCATATATTTT

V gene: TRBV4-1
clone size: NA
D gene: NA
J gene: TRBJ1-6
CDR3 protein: CASSLQGQRRNSPLHF
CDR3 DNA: TGCGCCAGCAGCCTGCAAGGACAGCGGCGAAATTCACCCCTCCACTTT

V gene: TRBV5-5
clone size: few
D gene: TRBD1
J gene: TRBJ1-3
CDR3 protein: CASSLGTGYGNTIYF
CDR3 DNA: TGTGCCAGCAGCCTGGGGACAGGGTACGGAAACACCATATATTTT

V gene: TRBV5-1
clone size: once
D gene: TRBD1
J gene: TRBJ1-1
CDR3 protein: CASSSGQGNVEAFF
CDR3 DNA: TGCGCCAGCAGCTCGGGACAGGGGAATGTTGAAGCTTTCTTT

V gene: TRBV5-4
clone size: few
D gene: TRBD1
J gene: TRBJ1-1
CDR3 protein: CASSLDRVSAEAFF
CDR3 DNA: TGTGCCAGCAGCCTGGACAGGGTTTCGGCTGAAGCTTTCTTT

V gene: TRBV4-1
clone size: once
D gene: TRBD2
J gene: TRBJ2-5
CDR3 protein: CASSPHQAGIETQYF
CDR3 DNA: TGCGCCAGCAGCCCACATCAAGCGGGGATTGAGACCCAGTACTTC

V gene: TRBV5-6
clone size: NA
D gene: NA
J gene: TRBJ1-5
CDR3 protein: CASSFQGTLEPQHF
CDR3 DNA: TGTGCCAGCAGCTTCCAGGGGACGTTGGAGCCCCAGCATTTT

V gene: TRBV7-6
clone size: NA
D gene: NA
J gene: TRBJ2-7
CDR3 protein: CASSFDRDYEQYF
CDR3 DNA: TGTGCCAGCAGCTTCGATCGAGACTACGAGCAGTACTTC

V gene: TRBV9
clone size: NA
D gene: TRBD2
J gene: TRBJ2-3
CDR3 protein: CASQGLAGTPQYF
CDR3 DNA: TGTGCCAGCCAGGGACTAGCGGGGACTCCGCAGTATTTT

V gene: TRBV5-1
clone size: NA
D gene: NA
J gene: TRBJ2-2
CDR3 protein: CASSLEGPSGGELFF
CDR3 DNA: TGCGCCAGCAGCTTGGAGGGGCCCTCTGGCGGGGAGCTGTTTTTT

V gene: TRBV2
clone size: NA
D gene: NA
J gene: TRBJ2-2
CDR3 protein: CASSSDRLRANTGELFF
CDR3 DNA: TGTGCCAGCAGCTCCGACAGGCTGCGGGCGAACACCGGGGAGCTGTTTTTT

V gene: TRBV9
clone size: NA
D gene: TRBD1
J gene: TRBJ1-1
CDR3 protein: CASSEQGAEGTEAFF
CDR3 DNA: TGTGCCAGCAGCGAACAGGGGGCTGAGGGAACTGAAGCTTTCTTT

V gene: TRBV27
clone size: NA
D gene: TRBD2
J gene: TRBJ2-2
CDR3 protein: CACGAGGAQRAGELFF
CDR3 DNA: TGTGCCTGTGGGGCGGGGGGGGCGCAGAGGGCCGGGGAGCTGTTTTTT

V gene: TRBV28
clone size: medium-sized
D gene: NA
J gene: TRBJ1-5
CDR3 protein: CASSPDLNSNQPQHF
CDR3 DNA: TGTGCCAGCAGTCCAGATCTGAATAGCAATCAGCCCCAGCATTTT

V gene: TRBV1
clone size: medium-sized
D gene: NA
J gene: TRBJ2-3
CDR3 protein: CTSRIFPGLAGDRTDTQYF
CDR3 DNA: TGCACCAGCAGAATATTCCCGGGACTAGCGGGGGACCGCACAGATACGCAGTATTTT

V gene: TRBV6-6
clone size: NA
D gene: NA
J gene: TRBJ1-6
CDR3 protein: CASSYSNMGPPPLHF
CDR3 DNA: TGTGCCAGCAGTTACTCAAACATGGGGCCTCCACCCCTCCACTTT

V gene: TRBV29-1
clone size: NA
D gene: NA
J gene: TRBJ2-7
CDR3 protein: CSVEFGGLTYEQYF
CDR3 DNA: TGCAGCGTTGAATTTGGCGGGCTAACCTACGAGCAGTACTTC

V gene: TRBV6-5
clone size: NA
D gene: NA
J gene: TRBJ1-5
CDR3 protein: CASSFLENQPQHF
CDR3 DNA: TGTGCCAGCAGTTTTTTAGAGAATCAGCCCCAGCATTTT

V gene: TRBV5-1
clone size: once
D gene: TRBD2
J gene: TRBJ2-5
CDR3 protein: CASSLYVLAGGQGETQYF
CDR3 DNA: TGCGCCAGCAGCTTATACGTCCTAGCGGGGGGCCAGGGAGAGACCCAGTACTTC

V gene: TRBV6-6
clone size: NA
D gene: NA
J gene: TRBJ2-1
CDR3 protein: CASSQNTGNEQFF
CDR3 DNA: TGTGCCAGCAGCCAAAACACAGGGAATGAGCAGTTCTTC

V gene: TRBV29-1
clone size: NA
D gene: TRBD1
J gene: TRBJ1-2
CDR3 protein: CSVPTPRTGSSSDYGYTF
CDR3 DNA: TGCAGCGTCCCCACCCCCCGGACAGGGAGTTCTTCGGACTATGGCTACACCTTC

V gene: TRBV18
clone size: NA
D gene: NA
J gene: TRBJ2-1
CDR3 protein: CASSFRAADNEQFF
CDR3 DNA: TGTGCCAGCTCATTCAGGGCCGCCGACAATGAGCAGTTCTTC

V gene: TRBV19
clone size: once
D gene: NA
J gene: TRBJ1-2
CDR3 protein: CAREGVGYTF
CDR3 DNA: TGTGCCAGAGAAGGGGTTGGCTACACCTTC

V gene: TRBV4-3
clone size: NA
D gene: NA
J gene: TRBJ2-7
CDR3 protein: CASSQDWQGYEQYF
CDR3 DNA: TGCGCCAGCAGCCAAGATTGGCAGGGTTACGAGCAGTACTTC

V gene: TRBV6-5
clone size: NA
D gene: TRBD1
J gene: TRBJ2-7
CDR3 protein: CASIRGRGSYEQYF
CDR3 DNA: TGTGCCAGCATCAGGGGGCGAGGTTCCTACGAGCAGTACTTC